The 30 T cell receptor beta chains below were found in one sample sequenced in a study of response to subunit inactivated influenza vaccine. TCRdb called the RT-PCR reads again in MiXCR, with one record for every CDR3 protein. This table holds 400,000 to 650,000 distinct CDR3 sequences, 6.5% to 8% found once. The sequencing used PBMCs from blood, collected around 25 months after vaccination. These receptors came from a man between 50 and 70 years old who received an inactivated influenza vaccine.

This clonotype was counted only a few times. V usage is TRBV7-2 and J usage is TRBJ2-7; D is perhaps TRBD1 (6 bases). The CDR3 has 12 amino acids. Germline CDR1 and CDR2: SGHTA and FQGNSA. V was shortened by 1 base and J by 7 bases, with 8 bases between the two germline ends. This chain's CDR3 is CASSLVGTEQYF. CDR3 sequence (DNA): TGTGCCAGCAGCTTAGTAGGGACAGAGCAGTACTTC.

The chain carries TRBV11-2 and TRBJ1-2; D unclear. Per the germline V gene, CDR1 is SGHAT and CDR2 is FQNNGV. V was shortened by 1 base and J by 4 bases, with 10 bases between the two germline ends. The CDR3 extends over 14 amino acids. The CDR3 reads CASSLASQSYGYTF. The DNA for the CDR3 is TGTGCCAGCAGCTTAGCCTCACAGTCCTATGGCTACACCTTC.

The chain employs TRBV20-1 and TRBJ2-3; 7 positions match TRBD2. Germline values: CDR1 DFQATT, CDR2 SNEGSKA (reference sequence). Trimming at V came to 1 base and at J to 3 bases, leaving 4 bases not matched to a gene. This CDR3 is 14 amino acids long. The CDR3 sequence is CSARVGSGTDTQYF. The CDR3 region has the DNA TGCAGTGCTAGAGTGGGTAGCGGGACAGATACGCAGTATTTT.

In this sample, this clonotype turned up a few times. The rearrangement links TRBV5-6 to TRBJ2-7; 8 bases are a match to TRBD1. Germline V gene lookup returns CDR1 SGHDT and CDR2 YYEEEE. This CDR3 has 14 residues. The trim removed 0 bases at V and 12 bases at J, leaving 11 bases unmatched. Written as DNA, the CDR3 is TGTGCCAGCAGCTTGGACAGGGGGAACACTATTCCGTACTTC. Translated: CASSLDRGNTIPYF. Combining the CDR3 with reference TRBV5-6 and TRBJ2-7 gives the whole variable domain DAGVTQSPTHLIKTRGQQVTLRCSPKSGHDTVSWYQQALGQGPQFIFQYYEEEERQRGNFPDRFSGHQFPNYSSELNVNALLLGDSALYLCASSLDRGNTIPYFGPGTRLTVT.

The chain recombines TRBV5-1 with TRBJ2-3; TRBD1 is a possible D gene (6 bases). V was pared by 3 bases and J by 6 bases, with 17 bases between. Per the germline V gene, CDR1 is SGHRS and CDR2 is YFSETQ. CDR3 length equals 15 residues. The CDR3 protein is CASSSNYRDTDTQYF. In DNA, the CDR3 is TGCGCCAGCAGCTCCAATTACCGGGACACGGATACGCAGTATTTT.

This clonotype was picked up many times. V and J are TRBV7-9 and TRBJ2-3; 9 positions agree with TRBD2. The germline gives CDR1 SEHNR, CDR2 FQNEAQ (reference sequence). The CDR3 covers 16 residues. Unmatched junction bases numbered 5, after V lost 4 bases and J lost 0 bases. The DNA of the CDR3 is TGTGCCAGCAGCTCCCGGACTAGCGCGAGCACAGATACGCAGTATTTT. It codes for CASSSRTSASTDTQYF.

This chain uses TRBV4-2 with TRBJ2-3; D not resolved. This CDR3 comprises 13 residues. With 0 bases removed from V and 6 bases from J, the gap between germline ends came to 7 bases. The V gene's germline CDR1 is LGHNA and CDR2 YNFKEQ. The CDR3 is CASSQDGRDTQYF. The CDR3 coding sequence is TGTGCCAGCAGCCAAGATGGTCGGGATACGCAGTATTTT.

This chain connects TRBV20-1 to TRBJ2-1, with D perhaps matching TRBD1 or TRBD2 (6 bases each). The CDR3 loop spans 16 amino acids. Germline-derived CDR1 and CDR2 are DFQATT and SNEGSKA (reference sequence). The V gene lost 1 base and the J gene lost 2 bases, with 15 bases spanning the gap. The CDR3 is CSARAFGGVTYNEQFF. CDR3 DNA sequence: TGCAGTGCTAGAGCCTTCGGGGGCGTAACCTACAATGAGCAGTTCTTC.

V and J are TRBV18 and TRBJ2-1, with D unresolved. This CDR3 has 12 residues. The V end was cut by 3 bases, the J end by 12 bases, with 12 bases between. Germline V gene data show CDR1 as KGHSH and CDR2 as LQKENI. The chain's CDR3 is CASSPNRYGQFF. CDR3 DNA: TGTGCCAGCTCACCGAATCGGTATGGGCAGTTCTTC.

This clonotype was seen at least ten times. The V and J genes are TRBV5-1 and TRBJ2-6; D not certain. Germline CDR1 is SGHRS and CDR2 is YFSETQ. V was trimmed by 0 bases and J by 2 bases, leaving 6 bases between them. The CDR3 length is 15 residues. CDR3 amino acids: CASSLAVAGANVLTF. The CDR3 region has the DNA TGCGCCAGCAGCTTGGCAGTAGCTGGGGCCAACGTCCTGACTTTC.

This clonotype was counted ten times or more. This chain joins TRBV20-1 and TRBJ1-3; D not certain. The CDR3 is made up of 16 amino acids. Between the trimmed V and J ends, which lost 0 bases and 3 bases, there was a span of 15 bases. CDR1 DFQATT and CDR2 SNEGSKA come from the germline V gene (reference sequence). Written as DNA, the CDR3 is TGCAGTGCTAGAGATTCGATGTCAGGCAATGGAAACACCATATATTTT. This encodes CSARDSMSGNGNTIYF.

This rearrangement joins TRBV29-1 to TRBJ2-1; D uncertain. The CDR3 is made up of 11 amino acids. The germline CDR1 and CDR2 sequences are SQVTM and ANQGSEA. V lost 5 bases to trimming and J lost 7 bases, with 9 bases between them. The CDR3 here is CSVLSLNEQFF. Here the CDR3 DNA reads TGCAGCGTTTTAAGTTTGAATGAGCAGTTCTTC.

Remarks on this clonotype: The junction differs from germline at one of its ends, possibly a read error. The rearrangement joins TRBV12-3 or TRBV12-4 to TRBJ1-5; D may be TRBD1 (5 bases). The CDR3 runs 13 residues. The CDR3 spells CTSSVGARQPQHF. The CDR3 nucleotides are TGTACCAGCAGTGTCGGGGCAAGGCAGCCCCAGCATTTT.

A few counts support this clonotype. The chain carries TRBV15 and TRBJ2-7; tentatively, D is TRBD1 (6 bases). The CDR3 length is 15 residues. The V gene's germline CDR1 is LNHNV and CDR2 YYDKDF (reference sequence). V was cut by 0 bases and J by 3 bases, with 12 bases left in between. CDR3 in DNA: TGTGCCACCAGCAGAGATCGACAGGCGGGCTACGAGCAGTACTTC. It translates to CATSRDRQAGYEQYF.

On this clonotype itself: A read error is possible here, since a much larger clone lies one base away. The rearrangement joins TRBV12-3 or TRBV12-4 to TRBJ1-2; D is unclear. This CDR3 contains 12 residues. With 2 bases removed from V and 7 bases from J, the gap between germline ends came to 8 bases. The CDR3 nucleotides read TGTGCCAGCAGTTTATCTGATGTTGGCTACACCTTC. It is translated as CASSLSDVGYTF.

This clonotype occurred a few times. The chain is built from TRBV3-2 and TRBJ2-2; TRBD2 is taken as the D call from the table, unchecked against the DNA. TRBV3-2 is a documented pseudogene. The length of the CDR3 is 15 residues. CDR3 loop: CASSHKGRGTGELFF. As DNA, the CDR3 is TGTGCCAGCAGCCACAAGGGCCGGGGCACCGGGGAGCTGTTTTTT.

This clonotype has just one count. A much more abundant neighbour one base away suggests this may be a read error. The CDR3: CASSMGGAEAFF. In nucleotides, the CDR3 is TGTGCCAGCAGCATGGGGGGGGCGGAAGCTTTCTTT. The V call is TRBV12-3 or TRBV12-4, the J call TRBJ1-1; D might be TRBD1 (6 bases). Trimming shortened V by 6 bases and J by 8 bases, and 13 bases separated the two germline ends. The CDR3 has 12 amino acids.

This clonotype showed up just a few times. The V and J genes are TRBV20-1 and TRBJ2-5; weak D call: TRBD2 (7 bases). Trimming stripped 5 bases from V and 13 bases from J, with 26 bases between. CDR1 and CDR2 from the germline V gene are DFQATT and SNEGSKA (reference sequence). The CDR3 extends over 14 amino acids. CDR3 sequence: CSAYPVGGGRPRYF. The CDR3 region has the DNA TGCAGTGCTTATCCCGTGGGGGGGGGCCGGCCCAGGTACTTC.

As to this clonotype: A much more abundant neighbour one base away suggests this may be a read error. The chain carries TRBV12-3 or TRBV12-4 and TRBJ1-2; D possibly corresponds to TRBD1 (5 bases). This CDR3 has 12 residues. The CDR3 sequence: CASSLGTYDYTF. The CDR3 DNA is TGTGCCAGCAGTCTAGGGACCTATGACTACACCTTC.

V gene TRBV4-2 combines with J gene TRBJ2-3; TRBD2 agrees at 15 bases. The CDR3 is 20 residues long. The V and J ends lost 0 bases and 3 bases, in that order; junction bases with no gene match: 10. Per germline, CDR1 LGHNA and CDR2 YNFKEQ. DNA for the CDR3: TGTGCCAGCAGCCAAGACGGGACTAGCGGGGGGTGGGGTGTGACAGATACGCAGTATTTT. Encoded protein: CASSQDGTSGGWGVTDTQYF.

The V and J genes are TRBV2 and TRBJ2-5, with 8 bases identical to TRBD2. Germline V CDR1 and CDR2: SNHLY, FYNNEI. The trim removed 3 bases at V and 4 bases at J, leaving 1 base unmatched. The CDR3 covers 13 residues. The CDR3 region has the DNA TGTGCCAGCAGTGATCGGGGGGGAGAGACCCAGTACTTC. Protein sequence: CASSDRGGETQYF. Drawing the rest from reference TRBV2 and TRBJ2-5, the complete variable domain is EPEVTQTPSHQVTQMGQEVILRCVPISNHLYFYWYRQILGQKVEFLVSFYNNEISEKSEIFDDQFSVERPDGSNFTLKIRSTKLEDSAMYFCASSDRGGETQYFGPGTRLLVL.

V is TRBV29-1 and J is TRBJ2-5, with a possible D match to TRBD2 (5 bases). The ends were cut back, 7 bases at V and 7 bases at J, with 22 bases in the middle. The CDR3 loop spans 14 amino acids. Germline V gene sequence: CDR1 SQVTM, CDR2 ANQGSEA. The CDR3 region has the DNA TGCAGCGCCGCACCGGACGGGTCCCGGGGGACCCAGTACTTC. Translated: CSAAPDGSRGTQYF.

The table lists this clonotype with a few counts. The rearrangement joins TRBV7-9 to TRBJ1-5; tentatively, D is TRBD1 (6 bases). The germline V gene encodes CDR1 SEHNR and CDR2 FQNEAQ (reference sequence). The CDR3 sequence is 17 residues long. The V and J ends lost 4 bases and 0 bases respectively, with 16 bases between them. Here the CDR3 DNA reads TGTGCCAGCAGCTCCAGGACAGATGATTATAGCAATCAGCCCCAGCATTTT. It yields the protein CASSSRTDDYSNQPQHF.

The V and J genes are TRBV6-2 or TRBV6-3 and TRBJ2-1; 8 nucleotides match TRBD2. Unmatched junction bases numbered 8, after V lost 2 bases and J lost 5 bases. Germline assignment: CDR1 MNHEY and CDR2 SVGEGT. CDR3 length: 16 amino acids. The CDR3 protein is CASSYHGLANNNEQFF. Written as DNA, the CDR3 is TGTGCCAGCAGTTACCACGGACTAGCTAATAACAATGAGCAGTTCTTC.

This clonotype showed up many times. The J gene is TRBJ2-7, the V gene TRBV5-1, with a tentative D call TRBD2 (6 bases). CDR3 length equals 14 residues. V was shortened by 0 bases and J by 5 bases, with 12 bases between the two germline ends. Looked up from germline, CDR1 is SGHRS and CDR2 is YFSETQ. The CDR3 reads CASSLGGNLNEQYF. CDR3 bases: TGCGCCAGCAGCTTGGGCGGGAATCTCAACGAGCAGTACTTC.

V is TRBV20-1 and J is TRBJ2-3; 9 nucleotides line up with TRBD2. The CDR3 runs 16 residues. Germline CDR1 is DFQATT and CDR2 is SNEGSKA (reference sequence). V lost 1 base, J lost 3 bases, and 8 bases stayed unmatched. CDR3 residues: CSARALAGVGTDTQYF. CDR3 in DNA: TGCAGTGCTAGAGCCTTAGCGGGAGTAGGTACAGATACGCAGTATTTT.

This clonotype occurred many times. The rearrangement joins TRBV16 to TRBJ2-1; the D gene is possibly TRBD1 (5 bases). The CDR3 is 15 residues long. Germline CDR1 KGHSY, CDR2 FQNENV. Trimming took 4 bases from V and 4 from J, leaving 14 bases between them. The CDR3 protein is CASSRNQGRYNEQFF. The CDR3 DNA reads TGTGCCAGCAGCCGAAATCAGGGCCGTTACAATGAGCAGTTCTTC.

This clonotype appeared a few times. This sequence joins TRBV3-1 and TRBJ1-4; perhaps TRBD1 as D (5 bases). Trimming removed 0 bases from V and 0 bases from J, with 8 bases in between. The CDR3 is 16 residues long. Germline lookup yields CDR1 LGHDT and CDR2 YNNKEL (reference sequence). The CDR3 DNA reads as TGTGCCAGCAGCCAAGATGTCAGGGCAACTAATGAAAAACTGTTTTTT. It translates to CASSQDVRATNEKLFF.

The table lists this clonotype with a count of one. V gene TRBV6-1 combines with J gene TRBJ1-5; possible D gene TRBD1, 5 bases. The CDR3 loop spans 17 amino acids. Trimming took off 6 bases at V and 0 bases at J, with 18 bases between the two ends. CDR1 and CDR2 from the germline V gene are MNHNS and SASEGT. DNA for the CDR3: TGTGCCAGCAGAGAATCGGGACGGCGGAATAGCAATCAGCCCCAGCATTTT. It translates to CASRESGRRNSNQPQHF.

The table lists this clonotype with many counts. The J gene is TRBJ2-1, the V gene TRBV5-1; the match to TRBD2 covers 7 bases. CDR1 is SGHRS and CDR2 is YFSETQ in the germline V gene. V trimming: 3 bases; J trimming: 0 bases; junction bases outside the gene matches: 3. The CDR3 sequence is 15 residues long. The CDR3: CASSSSSGSYNEQFF. The CDR3 DNA reads as TGCGCCAGCAGCTCGTCTAGCGGCTCCTACAATGAGCAGTTCTTC.